Listed below are T cell receptor beta chains from one sample, sequenced in a study of T cell changes during pregnancy in multiple sclerosis. Profiled with immunoSEQ multiplex PCR; TCRdb holds only in-frame clones, not every one. The profile covers tens of thousands of clones, with 85% to 90% appearing a single time and around 7% taken by the ten largest. The source material was CD8+ T cells from peripheral blood mononuclear cells, sampled in the first trimester of pregnancy. Receptors were obtained from a female donor with multiple sclerosis, enrolled in a pregnancy study. The CDR3 runs from the conserved cysteine through the conserved F or W. A D gene is named only where the DNA matches it firmly. The size field is filled for only some rows; it gives once, few, many or a size class.

v_gene	j_gene	d_gene	abundance	CDR3nt	CDR3aa
TRBV7-9	TRBJ2-7	NA	NA	TGTGCCAGCAGCCCTGGGCCACACTACGAGCAGTACTTC	CASSPGPHYEQYF
TRBV4-2	TRBJ1-1	NA	NA	TGTGCCAGCAGCCAAGGGGCATCAGGGCCTGAAGCTTTCTTT	CASSQGASGPEAFF
TRBV15	TRBJ2-3	TRBD2	few	TGTGCCACCAGCAGAGGAGCGGGAGAGGCAGATACGCAGTATTTT	CATSRGAGEADTQYF
TRBV19	TRBJ2-7	NA	once	TGTGCCAGTAGTATATACACAGGGGGGGACTACGAGCAGTACTTC	CASSIYTGGDYEQYF
TRBV2	TRBJ2-7	NA	NA	TGTGCCAGCAGCCGGGACACACTTTACTACGAGCAGTACTTC	CASSRDTLYYEQYF
TRBV10-3	TRBJ2-3	NA	NA	TGTGCCATCAGTGAGTTCCATGACTCCACAGATACGCAGTATTTT	CAISEFHDSTDTQYF
TRBV7-9	TRBJ2-7	TRBD2	NA	TGTGCCAGCAGCCAGGGACTAGATGGTGAGCAGTACTTC	CASSQGLDGEQYF
TRBV2	TRBJ1-5	NA	NA	TGTGCCAGCAGTGAACATTCCTTCGGGAGGAATCAGCCCCAGCATTTT	CASSEHSFGRNQPQHF
TRBV5-4	TRBJ1-1	TRBD1	NA	TGTGCCAGCAGCTTGGCAGGACAGGGGGCGACTGAAGCTTTCTTT	CASSLAGQGATEAFF
TRBV9	TRBJ2-7	TRBD2	NA	TGTGCCAGCAGCGTAGGTGCGCGGGAGAGGCACGAGCAGTACTTC	CASSVGARERHEQYF
TRBV4-1	TRBJ2-5	TRBD2	NA	TGCGCCAGCAGCCCCGGACTAGCGGGTGAGACCCAGTACTTC	CASSPGLAGETQYF
TRBV7-9	TRBJ2-3	TRBD2	NA	TGTGCCAGCAGCTTATATCGGGAGGTATCAGATACGCAGTATTTT	CASSLYREVSDTQYF